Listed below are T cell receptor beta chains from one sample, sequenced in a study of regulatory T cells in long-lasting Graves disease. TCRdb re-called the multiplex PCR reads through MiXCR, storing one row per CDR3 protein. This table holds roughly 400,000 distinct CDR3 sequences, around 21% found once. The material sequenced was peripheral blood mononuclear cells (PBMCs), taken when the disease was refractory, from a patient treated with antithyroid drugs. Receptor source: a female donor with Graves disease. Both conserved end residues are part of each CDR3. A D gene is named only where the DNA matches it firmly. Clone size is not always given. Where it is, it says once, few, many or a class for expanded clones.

CDR3nt: TGTGCCAGCAGCTTGATTTGGGACGGCACTGAAGCTTTCTTT; CDR3aa: CASSLIWDGTEAFF; v_gene: TRBV5-6; abundance: few; d_gene: .; j_gene: TRBJ1-1
CDR3nt: TGTGCCAGTAGTATTTTCGGACCCAGCAACTATGGCTACACCTTC; CDR3aa: CASSIFGPSNYGYTF; v_gene: TRBV19; abundance: .; d_gene: .; j_gene: TRBJ1-2
CDR3nt: TGCGCCAGCAGCTTGTCCCGCGGACAGGCGATCCACTACGAGCAGTACTTC; CDR3aa: CASSLSRGQAIHYEQYF; v_gene: TRBV5-1; abundance: once; d_gene: TRBD1; j_gene: TRBJ2-7
CDR3nt: TGTGCCAGCAGCTTACAGGTTGCGGTAGCGGCACAAGAGACCCAGTACTTC; CDR3aa: CASSLQVAVAAQETQYF; v_gene: TRBV7-2; abundance: many; d_gene: .; j_gene: TRBJ2-5
CDR3nt: TGTGCCAGCAGCCCCCGGACTAGCGGGAGGTTAACCTACGAGCAGTACTTC; CDR3aa: CASSPRTSGRLTYEQYF; v_gene: TRBV7-2; abundance: few; d_gene: TRBD2; j_gene: TRBJ2-7
CDR3nt: TGTGCCAGCAGCCGAGGAGACAGGGCCACTGGAAACACCATATATTTT; CDR3aa: CASSRGDRATGNTIYF; v_gene: TRBV11-2; abundance: .; d_gene: TRBD1; j_gene: TRBJ1-3
CDR3nt: TGTGCCACCACCCGGGGGGGCGGGAGTAAGTACGAGCAGTACTTC; CDR3aa: CATTRGGGSKYEQYF; v_gene: TRBV24-1; abundance: few; d_gene: TRBD2; j_gene: TRBJ2-7
CDR3nt: TGTGCCAGCAGTTCATATGGTGTCAATGAGCAGTTCTTC; CDR3aa: CASSSYGVNEQFF; v_gene: TRBV6-5; abundance: .; d_gene: .; j_gene: TRBJ2-1
CDR3nt: TGTGCCAGCAGCGTGATAGGGGCTGTCCAAGAGACCCAGTACTTC; CDR3aa: CASSVIGAVQETQYF; v_gene: TRBV9; abundance: few; d_gene: .; j_gene: TRBJ2-5
CDR3nt: TGCGCCAGCAGCTGGCAGACTAGCGGGAGGCGCGCAGATACGCAGTATTTT; CDR3aa: CASSWQTSGRRADTQYF; v_gene: TRBV5-1; abundance: .; d_gene: TRBD2; j_gene: TRBJ2-3
CDR3nt: TGTGCCAGCGGGGCGGCGGAGACCCAGTACTTC; CDR3aa: CASGAAETQYF; v_gene: TRBV6-1; abundance: many; d_gene: .; j_gene: TRBJ2-5
CDR3nt: TGTGCCAGTATGCCCGGCGCGGATGGAAACACCATATATTTT; CDR3aa: CASMPGADGNTIYF; v_gene: TRBV19; abundance: .; d_gene: .; j_gene: TRBJ1-3
CDR3nt: TGTGCCAGCAGCGCGGGACCAGGGTATTCGGCCAAAAACATTCAGTACTTC; CDR3aa: CASSAGPGYSAKNIQYF; v_gene: TRBV7-2; abundance: many; d_gene: .; j_gene: TRBJ2-4
CDR3nt: TGTGCCAGCAGCCCTCCGGGACAGAAAACCGGGGAGCTGTTTTTT; CDR3aa: CASSPPGQKTGELFF; v_gene: TRBV6-1; abundance: .; d_gene: TRBD1; j_gene: TRBJ2-2
CDR3nt: TGCAGTGCTAGGGCCATCAGGACAGTCTACGAGCAGTACTTC; CDR3aa: CSARAIRTVYEQYF; v_gene: TRBV20-1; abundance: once; d_gene: .; j_gene: TRBJ2-7
CDR3nt: TGCAGTGCGGTTGGCGGGAGGGGCTACGAGCAGTACTTC; CDR3aa: CSAVGGRGYEQYF; v_gene: TRBV20-1; abundance: .; d_gene: TRBD2; j_gene: TRBJ2-7
CDR3nt: TGTGCCAGCAGTCGATCTTACGGGGAGAACTATGGCTACACCTTC; CDR3aa: CASSRSYGENYGYTF; v_gene: TRBV27; abundance: many; d_gene: .; j_gene: TRBJ1-2
CDR3nt: TGTGCCAGCAGCATGGGGCCTGGCGAGACCCAGTACTTC; CDR3aa: CASSMGPGETQYF; v_gene: TRBV11-2; abundance: many; d_gene: .; j_gene: TRBJ2-5
CDR3nt: TGTGCCAGCAGCCAAGATCTGGACTCTTGGCGGGAGCAGTACTTC; CDR3aa: CASSQDLDSWREQYF; v_gene: TRBV4-2; abundance: .; d_gene: .; j_gene: TRBJ2-7
CDR3nt: TGTGCCAGCTTCCTGACGGGTCAGAACACTGAAGCTTTCTTT; CDR3aa: CASFLTGQNTEAFF; v_gene: TRBV6-1; abundance: many; d_gene: .; j_gene: TRBJ1-1
CDR3nt: TGTGCCAGCAGTTGGACTAGCGGACTTTCCTACGAGCAGTACTTC; CDR3aa: CASSWTSGLSYEQYF; v_gene: TRBV6-2/TRBV6-3; abundance: few; d_gene: TRBD2; j_gene: TRBJ2-7
CDR3nt: TGCGCCAGCAGCCAAGAAGTCCTAGGAATGAACACCGGGGAGCTGTTTTTT; CDR3aa: CASSQEVLGMNTGELFF; v_gene: TRBV28; abundance: .; d_gene: .; j_gene: TRBJ2-2
CDR3nt: TGCGCCAGCAGCTTTTACGGGGCATCCTACGAGCAGTACTTC; CDR3aa: CASSFYGASYEQYF; v_gene: TRBV5-1; abundance: .; d_gene: .; j_gene: TRBJ2-7
CDR3nt: TGTGCCAGTAGTACGACTAGCGGGACACAAGAGACCCAGTACTTC; CDR3aa: CASSTTSGTQETQYF; v_gene: TRBV19; abundance: .; d_gene: TRBD2; j_gene: TRBJ2-5
CDR3nt: TGTGCCTGGAGTGGTGAGACACCCATCTTC; CDR3aa: CAWSGETPIF; v_gene: TRBV30; abundance: .; d_gene: .; j_gene: TRBJ1-2
CDR3nt: TGTGCCAGCAGTGGGACAGGGGGCTGGGAGACCCAGTACTTC; CDR3aa: CASSGTGGWETQYF; v_gene: TRBV28; abundance: .; d_gene: TRBD1; j_gene: TRBJ2-5
CDR3nt: TGTGCCAGCAGCACGAGACCGGGTGCGGCAGAGAGGCAAGAGACCCAGTACTTC; CDR3aa: CASSTRPGAAERQETQYF; v_gene: TRBV7-8; abundance: many; d_gene: .; j_gene: TRBJ2-5
CDR3nt: TGCGCCAGCAGCTTGAGTGGGACCTTCCCGGAAAAACTGTTTTTT; CDR3aa: CASSLSGTFPEKLFF; v_gene: TRBV5-1; abundance: few; d_gene: .; j_gene: TRBJ1-4
CDR3nt: TGTGCCACCTCGGAACAGGGGGGGAATCAGCCCCAGCATTTT; CDR3aa: CATSEQGGNQPQHF; v_gene: TRBV6-1; abundance: few; d_gene: TRBD1; j_gene: TRBJ1-5
CDR3nt: TGTGCCAGCAGGGCCAGGGAAAATCAGCCCCAGCATTTT; CDR3aa: CASRARENQPQHF; v_gene: TRBV2; abundance: few; d_gene: .; j_gene: TRBJ1-5
CDR3nt: TGTGCCAGCAGTGATAAGGGGTCTAGGAATGAGCAGTTCTTC; CDR3aa: CASSDKGSRNEQFF; v_gene: TRBV2; abundance: many; d_gene: .; j_gene: TRBJ2-1
CDR3nt: TGCAGCGTCCTCCTGGGACAGCAACTAAATCAGCCCCAGCATTTT; CDR3aa: CSVLLGQQLNQPQHF; v_gene: TRBV29-1; abundance: many; d_gene: TRBD1; j_gene: TRBJ1-5
CDR3nt: TGTGCCAGCAGCTCGCCAGCAATTCGACAGGCGGGGGCCTACGAGCAGTACTTC; CDR3aa: CASSSPAIRQAGAYEQYF; v_gene: TRBV11-2; abundance: many; d_gene: .; j_gene: TRBJ2-7
CDR3nt: TGTGCCATCAGTGAGTCGGGGGGATGGGAGCAGTACTTC; CDR3aa: CAISESGGWEQYF; v_gene: TRBV10-3; abundance: many; d_gene: .; j_gene: TRBJ2-7
CDR3nt: TGTGCCAGCAGCCAAGATCCCCGCCTTGAAGAAGGAGGCTACACCTTC; CDR3aa: CASSQDPRLEEGGYTF; v_gene: TRBV14; abundance: few; d_gene: .; j_gene: TRBJ1-2
CDR3nt: TGTGCCATCAGGTTGGACAGGGTCCAGCCCCAGCATTTT; CDR3aa: CAIRLDRVQPQHF; v_gene: TRBV12-3/TRBV12-4; abundance: .; d_gene: TRBD1; j_gene: TRBJ1-5
CDR3nt: TGCGCCAGCAGCCCGGGACTAGCGATCTACGAGCAGTACTTC; CDR3aa: CASSPGLAIYEQYF; v_gene: TRBV5-1; abundance: .; d_gene: TRBD2; j_gene: TRBJ2-7
CDR3nt: TGCAGTCAAAAGAGCCACAGTCACAGCTCCTACGAGCAGTACTTC; CDR3aa: CSQKSHSHSSYEQYF; v_gene: TRBV20-1; abundance: .; d_gene: .; j_gene: TRBJ2-7
CDR3nt: TGTGCCAGCAGTTCTCCGGGACAGGGGCTCGACGAGCAGTACTTC; CDR3aa: CASSSPGQGLDEQYF; v_gene: TRBV28; abundance: .; d_gene: TRBD1; j_gene: TRBJ2-7
CDR3nt: TGTGCCAGCAGTTTAGTGACAGGGGAACGCGAGCAGTACTTC; CDR3aa: CASSLVTGEREQYF; v_gene: TRBV28; abundance: few; d_gene: TRBD1; j_gene: TRBJ2-7
CDR3nt: TGTGCCAGCAGTCTATCCACCCGCTCCTACGAGCAGTACTTC; CDR3aa: CASSLSTRSYEQYF; v_gene: TRBV7-2; abundance: .; d_gene: .; j_gene: TRBJ2-7
CDR3nt: TGTGCCAGCAGCTTAGGGTCTTGGCCAGATTATTTT; CDR3aa: CASSLGSWPDYF; v_gene: TRBV7-8; abundance: .; d_gene: .; j_gene: TRBJ2-3
CDR3nt: TGTGCCATCAGAAACAGGGACCTAAACACTGAAGCTTTCTTT; CDR3aa: CAIRNRDLNTEAFF; v_gene: TRBV10-3; abundance: few; d_gene: .; j_gene: TRBJ1-1
CDR3nt: TGTGCCAGCAGTTATACAGGGGGCGGTGGCTACACCTTC; CDR3aa: CASSYTGGGGYTF; v_gene: TRBV27; abundance: many; d_gene: TRBD1; j_gene: TRBJ1-2
CDR3nt: TGTGCCAGCAGCCATACCCCGATAGCCAAAAACATTCAGTACTTC; CDR3aa: CASSHTPIAKNIQYF; v_gene: TRBV28; abundance: many; d_gene: .; j_gene: TRBJ2-4
CDR3nt: TGTGCCAGCAGTTACCTACTGGACAGCACCTATGGCTACACCTTC; CDR3aa: CASSYLLDSTYGYTF; v_gene: TRBV6-5; abundance: many; d_gene: .; j_gene: TRBJ1-2
CDR3nt: TGTGCCAGCAGTTACTCACCCCGCCTCATAGAAGCTTTCTTT; CDR3aa: CASSYSPRLIEAFF; v_gene: TRBV6-2/TRBV6-3; abundance: .; d_gene: .; j_gene: TRBJ1-1
CDR3nt: TGTGCCATCAGTGAGGTTAGGGAGATAGGACAGCCCCAGCATTTT; CDR3aa: CAISEVREIGQPQHF; v_gene: TRBV10-3; abundance: few; d_gene: .; j_gene: TRBJ1-5
CDR3nt: TGTGCCAGCTCACCACAGACAGTCGACACTGAAGCTTTCTTT; CDR3aa: CASSPQTVDTEAFF; v_gene: TRBV18; abundance: .; d_gene: .; j_gene: TRBJ1-1
CDR3nt: TGTGCCAGCAGCCCGCGGGGAGCGGGAGACACCGGGGAGCTGTTTTTT; CDR3aa: CASSPRGAGDTGELFF; v_gene: TRBV5-5; abundance: few; d_gene: TRBD2; j_gene: TRBJ2-2
CDR3nt: TGTGCCAGCAGCTTAGCCCGGGGGAGCGAGCAGTACTTC; CDR3aa: CASSLARGSEQYF; v_gene: TRBV7-2; abundance: many; d_gene: .; j_gene: TRBJ2-7
CDR3nt: TGTGCCAGCAGTTACTCGATCAGCGGGAGTTTGAGGACAGATACGCAGTATTTT; CDR3aa: CASSYSISGSLRTDTQYF; v_gene: TRBV6-5; abundance: .; d_gene: TRBD2; j_gene: TRBJ2-3
CDR3nt: TGTGCCAGCTCACCGACGCGTCTAGGGCCTAACTATGGCTACACCTTC; CDR3aa: CASSPTRLGPNYGYTF; v_gene: TRBV18; abundance: .; d_gene: .; j_gene: TRBJ1-2
CDR3nt: TGTGCCAGCAGCCTAGCCCGGACCACTAGCGGGAGAGACACAGATACGCAGTATTTT; CDR3aa: CASSLARTTSGRDTDTQYF; v_gene: TRBV7-9; abundance: .; d_gene: TRBD2; j_gene: TRBJ2-3